This T cell receptor (beta chain) was recorded in a study of T cell repertoires in cytomegalovirus infection. For the study at large: The authors used CMV epitopes that were HLA-C-restricted (recently identified) and HLA-B-restricted (well studied). Study-wide findings and caveats: CMV-specific TCR beta clonotypes restricted by HLA-C dominated the ex vivo response.

TCRdb used MiXCR to reprocess the reads, holding one entry per CDR3 protein. The data show hundreds of thousands of distinct CDR3 sequences, around 35% seen once. Germline loops: CDR1 SNHLY, CDR2 FYNNEI. The junction had 2 bases not matched to a gene; V was cut back by 7 bases and J by 2 bases. The CDR3 sequence is 12 residues long. This clonotype was detected only once. Antigen: not known. The receptor comes from a human donor in good health (CMV status not recorded). Some clones in this sample may be carry-over from other donors' samples. The chain has TRBV2 and TRBJ2-7; TRBD2 agrees at 7 bases. Sequenced here: cultured PBMCs, sampled from culture after CMV antigen stimulation. The DNA of the CDR3 is TGTGCCAGCATGGGGAGGGCCTACGAGCAGTACTTC. This translates into CASMGRAYEQYF.